This TCR beta chain was captured in a study of CD8+CD57+ T cells in acquired aplastic anemia. Sequencing was done on patients that had shown CD8+CD57+ cell expansion by flow cytometry. This clonotype was detected many times. Genomic DNA constituted the template upon which TCR beta VDJ and CDR3 profiling was performed. MiXCR was run by TCRdb on the reads, yielding one entry per CDR3 protein. The sample records around 200,000 distinct CDR3 sequences, approximately 48% being singletons. This clonotype originated in a human donor with aplastic anemia. Specimen: sorted CD4+, CD8+, or CD8+CD57+ T cells (not recorded which) from PBMCs.

This CDR3 reads CASSGGGEYTQYF. The CDR3 DNA follows: TGCGCCAGCAGCGGGGGTGGGGAATATACGCAGTATTTT. The chain links TRBV4-1 to TRBJ2-3; tentatively, D is TRBD1 or TRBD2 (5 bases each). V shed 5 bases and J shed 7 bases, with 13 bases lying between them. The CDR3 covers 13 residues. The germline CDR1 and CDR2 sequences are MGHRA and YSYEKL.